One sample yielded the 5 T cell receptor beta chains listed below, sequenced in a study of T cell changes during pregnancy in multiple sclerosis. The data were produced by immunoSEQ multiplex PCR, yet TCRdb's version contains in-frame clones alone and is incomplete. This repertoire shows about 22,000 clones, approximately 86% found once; its top ten account for 0.8% to 1.3%. The input for sequencing was CD4+ T cells from peripheral blood mononuclear cells, taken in the second trimester of pregnancy. These receptors were taken from a female donor in good health, enrolled as a control in a pregnancy study.

V and J are TRBV4-1 and TRBJ2-1; the D is unclear. CDR3 length equals 16 residues. CDR1 MGHRA and CDR2 YSYEKL come from the germline V gene. Trimming took 1 base from V and 2 from J, leaving 12 bases between them. The CDR3 bases are TGCGCCAGCAGCCAAGTAAACCTAGTTGCCTACAATGAGCAGTTCTTC. Translated: CASSQVNLVAYNEQFF.

The chain is built from TRBV5-4 and TRBJ2-7; D not resolved. With 1 base removed from V and 3 bases from J, the gap between germline ends came to 14 bases. The CDR3 covers 15 residues. The V gene's germline CDR1 is SGHNT and CDR2 YYREEE (reference sequence). The DNA of the CDR3 is TGTGCCAGCAGCTTGCTTTTAGGAGCCTACTACGAGCAGTACTTC. This encodes CASSLLLGAYYEQYF.

The V call is TRBV29-1, the J call TRBJ2-5; 10 nucleotides agree with TRBD2. The V gene's germline CDR1 is SQVTM and CDR2 ANQGSEA. The trim removed 4 bases at V and 0 bases at J, leaving 8 bases unmatched. The CDR3 is made up of 16 amino acids. CDR3 DNA sequence: TGCAGCGTTGTCCTTCCTAGCGGGGGATACCAAGAGACCCAGTACTTC. Translating it yields CSVVLPSGGYQETQYF.

The chain employs TRBV6-5 and TRBJ2-7; D possibly corresponds to TRBD1 (5 bases). Trimming shortened V by 2 bases and J by 4 bases, and 15 bases separated the two germline ends. The CDR3 covers 15 residues. Germline-derived CDR1 and CDR2 are MNHEY and SVGAGI. This CDR3 reads CASSYIGRVRYEQYF. CDR3 DNA sequence: TGTGCCAGCAGTTACATAGGCAGGGTTCGTTACGAGCAGTACTTC.

The chain links TRBV28 to TRBJ1-2; 7 bases match TRBD1. Germline values: CDR1 MDHEN, CDR2 SYDVKM. CDR3 length: 14 residues. The V gene end was trimmed by 5 bases and the J gene end by 3 bases; junction bases not matched to a gene: 6. The CDR3 DNA follows: TGTGCCAGCAGTACCCGGGACAGTTACTATGGCTACACCTTC. Translation gives CASSTRDSYYGYTF.